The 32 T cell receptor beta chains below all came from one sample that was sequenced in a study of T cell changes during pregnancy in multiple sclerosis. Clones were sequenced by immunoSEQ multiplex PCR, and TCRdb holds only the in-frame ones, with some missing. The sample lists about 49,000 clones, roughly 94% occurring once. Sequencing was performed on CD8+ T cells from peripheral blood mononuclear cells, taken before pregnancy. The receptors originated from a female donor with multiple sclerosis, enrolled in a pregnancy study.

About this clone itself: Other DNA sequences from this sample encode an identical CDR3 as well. CDR3 nucleotide sequence: TGTGCCAGCAGCTTGGGACTAAACACCGGGGAGCTGTTTTTT. Protein sequence: CASSLGLNTGELFF. The chain employs TRBV7-3 and TRBJ2-2, with 7 nucleotides matching TRBD2. The CDR3 covers 14 residues. From germline, CDR1 is SGHTA and CDR2 FQGTGA. V was pared by 3 bases and J by 2 bases, with 0 bases of the junction left unmatched.

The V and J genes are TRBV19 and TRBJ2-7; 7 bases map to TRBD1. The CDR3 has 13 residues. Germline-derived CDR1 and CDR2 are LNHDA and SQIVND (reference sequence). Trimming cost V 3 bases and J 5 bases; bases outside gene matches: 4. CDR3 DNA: TGTGCCAGTAGTATTCGAGGGGGCGACGAGCAGTACTTC. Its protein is CASSIRGGDEQYF. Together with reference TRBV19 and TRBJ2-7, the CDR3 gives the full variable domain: DGGITQSPKYLFRKEGQNVTLSCEQNLNHDAMYWYRQDPGQGLRLIYYSQIVNDFQKGDIAEGYSVSREKKESFPLTVTSAQKNPTAFYLCASSIRGGDEQYFGPGTRLTVT.

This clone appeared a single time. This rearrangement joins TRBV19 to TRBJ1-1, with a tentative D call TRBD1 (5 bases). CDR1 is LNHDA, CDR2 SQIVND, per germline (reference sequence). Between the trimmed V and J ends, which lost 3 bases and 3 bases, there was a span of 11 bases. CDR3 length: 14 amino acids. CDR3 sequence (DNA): TGTGCCAGTAGTATCGGGGGGACGGACACTGAAGCTTTCTTT. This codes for CASSIGGTDTEAFF. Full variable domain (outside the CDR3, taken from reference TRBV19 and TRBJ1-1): DGGITQSPKYLFRKEGQNVTLSCEQNLNHDAMYWYRQDPGQGLRLIYYSQIVNDFQKGDIAEGYSVSREKKESFPLTVTSAQKNPTAFYLCASSIGGTDTEAFFGQGTRLTVV.

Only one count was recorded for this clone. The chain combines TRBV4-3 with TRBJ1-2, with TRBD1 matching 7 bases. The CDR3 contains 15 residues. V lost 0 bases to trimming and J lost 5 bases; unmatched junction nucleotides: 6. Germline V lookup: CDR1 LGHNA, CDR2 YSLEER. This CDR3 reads CASSQDSRQGYGYTF. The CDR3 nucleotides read TGCGCCAGCAGCCAAGATTCCCGACAGGGATATGGCTACACCTTC.

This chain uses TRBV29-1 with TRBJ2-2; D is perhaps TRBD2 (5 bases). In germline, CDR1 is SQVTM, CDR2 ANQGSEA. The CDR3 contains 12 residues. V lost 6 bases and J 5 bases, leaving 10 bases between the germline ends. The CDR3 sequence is CSVRGWTGELFF. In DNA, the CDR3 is TGCAGCGTGCGAGGGTGGACCGGGGAGCTGTTTTTT.

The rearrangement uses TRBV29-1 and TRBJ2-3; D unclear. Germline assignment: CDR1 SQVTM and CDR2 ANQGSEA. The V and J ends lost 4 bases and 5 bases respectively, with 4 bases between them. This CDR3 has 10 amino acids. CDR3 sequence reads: CSVVGDTQYF. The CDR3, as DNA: TGCAGCGTTGTCGGAGATACGCAGTATTTT.

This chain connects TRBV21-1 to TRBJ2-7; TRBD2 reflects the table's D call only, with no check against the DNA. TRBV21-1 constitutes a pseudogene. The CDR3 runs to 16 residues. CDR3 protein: CASSPSPLAGVYEQYF. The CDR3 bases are TGTGCCAGCAGCCCCAGCCCACTAGCGGGAGTTTACGAGCAGTACTTC.

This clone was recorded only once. The CDR3 loop is CASRGQGARDTEAFF. The CDR3 nucleotides read TGTGCCAGCAGGGGACAGGGGGCGCGAGACACTGAAGCTTTCTTT. The chain carries TRBV2 and TRBJ1-1; 12 positions match TRBD1. The CDR3 loop spans 15 amino acids. The ends lost 6 bases at V and 3 bases at J; junction bases unmatched: 5. Germline assignment: CDR1 SNHLY and CDR2 FYNNEI.

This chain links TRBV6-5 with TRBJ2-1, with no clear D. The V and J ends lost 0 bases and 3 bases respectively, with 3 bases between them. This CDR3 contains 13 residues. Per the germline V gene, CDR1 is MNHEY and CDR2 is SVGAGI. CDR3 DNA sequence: TGTGCCAGCAGTTACTCCAGCTACAATGAGCAGTTCTTC. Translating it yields CASSYSSYNEQFF.

The CDR3 region is CASSRLAGSYNEQFF. CDR3 nucleotide sequence: TGTGCCAGCAGCCGACTAGCGGGTTCCTACAATGAGCAGTTCTTC. The chain couples TRBV7-8 to TRBJ2-1; TRBD2 aligns across 10 bases. Germline loops: CDR1 SGHVS, CDR2 FQNEAQ. This CDR3 region has 15 residues. Trimming removed 5 bases from V and 1 base from J; junction bases left unmatched: 2.

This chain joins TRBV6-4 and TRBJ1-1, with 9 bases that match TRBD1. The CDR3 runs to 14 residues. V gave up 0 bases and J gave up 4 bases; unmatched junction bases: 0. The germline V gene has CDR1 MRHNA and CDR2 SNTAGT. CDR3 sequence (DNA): TGTGCCAGCAGTGACTCACAGGGGGCCACTGAAGCTTTCTTT. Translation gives CASSDSQGATEAFF.

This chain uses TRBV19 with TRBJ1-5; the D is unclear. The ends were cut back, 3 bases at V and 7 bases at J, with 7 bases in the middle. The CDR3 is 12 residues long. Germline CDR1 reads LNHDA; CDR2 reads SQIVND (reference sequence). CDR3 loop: CASSISWQPQHF. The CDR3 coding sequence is TGTGCCAGTAGTATTAGTTGGCAGCCCCAGCATTTT.

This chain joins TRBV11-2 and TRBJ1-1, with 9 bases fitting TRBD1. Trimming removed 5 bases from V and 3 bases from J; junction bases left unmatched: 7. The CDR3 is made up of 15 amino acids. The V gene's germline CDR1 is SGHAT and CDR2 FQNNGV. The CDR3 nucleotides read TGTGCCAGCAGCCCCCGGACAGGGGTTCACACTGAAGCTTTCTTT. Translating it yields CASSPRTGVHTEAFF.

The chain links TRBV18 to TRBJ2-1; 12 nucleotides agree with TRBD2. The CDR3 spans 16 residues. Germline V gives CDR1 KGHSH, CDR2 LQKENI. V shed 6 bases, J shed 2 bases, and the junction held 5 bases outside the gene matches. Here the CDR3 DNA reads TGTGCCAGCTCCCACACTAGCGGGGGGACCTACAATGAGCAGTTCTTC. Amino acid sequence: CASSHTSGGTYNEQFF. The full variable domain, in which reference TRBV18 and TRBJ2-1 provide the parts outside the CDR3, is NAGVMQNPRHLVRRRGQEARLRCSPMKGHSHVYWYRQLPEEGLKFMVYLQKENIIDESGMPKERFSAEFPKEGPSILRIQQVVRGDSAAYFCASSHTSGGTYNEQFFGPGTRLTVL.

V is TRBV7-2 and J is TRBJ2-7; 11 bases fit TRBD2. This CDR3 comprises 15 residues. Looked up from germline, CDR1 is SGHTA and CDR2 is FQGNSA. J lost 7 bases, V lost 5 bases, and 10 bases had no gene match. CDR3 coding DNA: TGTGCCAGCAGCCTAACTAGCGGGAGACCAGAAGAGCAGTACTTC. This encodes CASSLTSGRPEEQYF.

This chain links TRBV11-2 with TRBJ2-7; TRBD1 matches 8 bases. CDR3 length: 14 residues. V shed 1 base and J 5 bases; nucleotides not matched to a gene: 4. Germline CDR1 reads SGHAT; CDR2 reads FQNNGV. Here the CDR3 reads CASSLAGGADEQYF. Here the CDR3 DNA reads TGTGCCAGCAGCTTAGCAGGGGGCGCGGACGAGCAGTACTTC.

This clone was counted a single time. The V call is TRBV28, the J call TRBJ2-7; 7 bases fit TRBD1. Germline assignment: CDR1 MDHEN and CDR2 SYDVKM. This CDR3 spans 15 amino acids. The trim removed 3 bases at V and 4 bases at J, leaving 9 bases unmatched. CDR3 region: CASSFGRDSSYEQYF. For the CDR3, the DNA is TGTGCCAGCAGTTTTGGCCGGGACAGCAGTTACGAGCAGTACTTC.

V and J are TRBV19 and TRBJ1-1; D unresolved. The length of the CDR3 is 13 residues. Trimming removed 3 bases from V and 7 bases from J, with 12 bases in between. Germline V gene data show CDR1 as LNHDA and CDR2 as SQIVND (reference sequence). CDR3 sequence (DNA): TGTGCCAGTAGTATTGGGCGGGGTAGTGAAGCTTTCTTT. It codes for CASSIGRGSEAFF.

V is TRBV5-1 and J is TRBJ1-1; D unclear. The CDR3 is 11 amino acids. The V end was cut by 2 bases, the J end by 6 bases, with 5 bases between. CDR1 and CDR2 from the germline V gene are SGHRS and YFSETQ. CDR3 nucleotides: TGCGCCAGCAGCTTCGGGTCTGAAGCTTTCTTT. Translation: CASSFGSEAFF.

The CDR3 bases are TGTGCCAGCAGCTCCTTGGGACTAGCGGGAGACGAGCAGTACTTC. It specifies CASSSLGLAGDEQYF. The chain employs TRBV7-9 and TRBJ2-7; 14 bases are shared with TRBD2. The CDR3 contains 15 residues. With 4 bases clipped from V and 5 bases from J, the junction kept 4 bases outside the gene matches. Germline CDR1 reads SEHNR; CDR2 reads FQNEAQ (reference sequence).

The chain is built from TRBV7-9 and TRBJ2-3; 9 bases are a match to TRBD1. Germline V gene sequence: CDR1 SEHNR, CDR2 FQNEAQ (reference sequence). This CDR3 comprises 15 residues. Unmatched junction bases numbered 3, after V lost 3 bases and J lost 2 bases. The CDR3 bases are TGTGCCAGCAGCTTCGGGACAGGGTTCACAGATACGCAGTATTTT. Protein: CASSFGTGFTDTQYF.

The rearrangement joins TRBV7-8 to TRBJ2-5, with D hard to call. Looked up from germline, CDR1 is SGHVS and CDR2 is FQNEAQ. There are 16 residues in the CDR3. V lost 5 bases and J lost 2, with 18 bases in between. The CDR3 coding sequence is TGTGCCAGCAGCCCCCGATCGGCAGGCTGGCAAGAGACCCAGTACTTC. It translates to CASSPRSAGWQETQYF.

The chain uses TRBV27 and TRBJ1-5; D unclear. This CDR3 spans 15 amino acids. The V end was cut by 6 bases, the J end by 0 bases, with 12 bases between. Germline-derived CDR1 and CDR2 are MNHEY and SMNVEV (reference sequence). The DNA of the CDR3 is TGTGCCAGCAGGTGGGCAGGAGGTAGCAATCAGCCCCAGCATTTT. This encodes CASRWAGGSNQPQHF.

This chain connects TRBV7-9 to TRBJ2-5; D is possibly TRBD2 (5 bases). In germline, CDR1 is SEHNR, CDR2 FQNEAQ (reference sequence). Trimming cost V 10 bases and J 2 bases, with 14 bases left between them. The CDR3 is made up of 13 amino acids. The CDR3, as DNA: TGTGCCACAGACGACTACAATCAAGAGACCCAGTACTTC. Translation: CATDDYNQETQYF.

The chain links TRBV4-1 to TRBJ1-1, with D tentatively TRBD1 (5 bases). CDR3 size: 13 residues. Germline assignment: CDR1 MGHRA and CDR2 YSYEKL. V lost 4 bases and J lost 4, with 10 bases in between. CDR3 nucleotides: TGCGCCAGCAGCCGGAGACAGATCACTGAAGCTTTCTTT. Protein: CASSRRQITEAFF.

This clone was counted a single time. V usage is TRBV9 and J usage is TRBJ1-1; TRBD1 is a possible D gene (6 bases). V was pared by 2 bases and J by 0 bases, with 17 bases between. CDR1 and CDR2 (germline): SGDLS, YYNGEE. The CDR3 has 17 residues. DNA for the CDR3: TGTGCCAGCAGCGTGTCAGGTTTGGGGACACTGAACACTGAAGCTTTCTTT. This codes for CASSVSGLGTLNTEAFF.

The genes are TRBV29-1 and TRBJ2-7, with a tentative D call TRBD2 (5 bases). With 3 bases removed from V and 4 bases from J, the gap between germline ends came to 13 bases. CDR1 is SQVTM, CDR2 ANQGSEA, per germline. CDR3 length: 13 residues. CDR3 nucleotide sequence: TGCAGCGTTGAGGATCCGGGAACTTACGAGCAGTACTTC. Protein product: CSVEDPGTYEQYF.

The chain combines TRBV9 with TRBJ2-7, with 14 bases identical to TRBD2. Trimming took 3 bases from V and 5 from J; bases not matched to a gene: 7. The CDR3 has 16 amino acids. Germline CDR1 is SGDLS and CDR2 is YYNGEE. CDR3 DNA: TGTGCCAGCAGCGGGAGGGGGACTAGCGGGAGCCACGAGCAGTACTTC. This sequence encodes CASSGRGTSGSHEQYF.

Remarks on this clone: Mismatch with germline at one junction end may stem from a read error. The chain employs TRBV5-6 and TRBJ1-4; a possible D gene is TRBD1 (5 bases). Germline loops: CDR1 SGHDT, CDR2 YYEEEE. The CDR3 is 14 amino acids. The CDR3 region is CASSSGYPGEKLFF. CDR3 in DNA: TGTGCCAGCAGCTCCGGGTACCCGGGGGAAAAATTGTTTTTT.

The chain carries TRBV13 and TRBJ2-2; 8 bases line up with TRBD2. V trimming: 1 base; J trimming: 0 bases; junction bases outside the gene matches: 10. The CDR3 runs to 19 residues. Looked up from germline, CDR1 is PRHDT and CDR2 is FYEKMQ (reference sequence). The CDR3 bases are TGTGCCAGCAGCTTAGAAGCGGGAGTCATAGGGGCGAACACCGGGGAGCTGTTTTTT. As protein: CASSLEAGVIGANTGELFF.

Written as DNA, the CDR3 is TGTGCCAGCAGCTTAGAAGCGGGACTTGAGACCCAGTACTTC. Its translation: CASSLEAGLETQYF. This rearrangement joins TRBV11-2 to TRBJ2-5; TRBD2 matches 7 bases. The CDR3 totals 14 residues. Unmatched junction bases numbered 3, after V lost 0 bases and J lost 5 bases. The germline CDR1 and CDR2 sequences are SGHAT and FQNNGV.

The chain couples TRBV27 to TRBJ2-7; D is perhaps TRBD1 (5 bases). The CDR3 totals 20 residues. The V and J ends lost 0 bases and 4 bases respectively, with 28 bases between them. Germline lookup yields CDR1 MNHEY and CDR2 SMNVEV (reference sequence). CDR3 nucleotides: TGTGCCAGCAGTTTATCCGCAGGGTCCTCCCTGATACCACCGGAGTACGAGCAGTACTTC. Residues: CASSLSAGSSLIPPEYEQYF.